This passage covers 15 T cell receptor beta chains from one sample sequenced in a study of regulatory T cells in long-lasting Graves disease. Arm-PCR with iRepertoire HTBI primers amplified the CDR3 regions for these TCR beta libraries. TCRdb redid the calling of the multiplex PCR reads with MiXCR, one entry per CDR3 protein. The sample has 500,000 or so distinct CDR3 sequences, 12% to 15% seen once. This sample's time point: newly diagnosed GD, antithyroid drugs for less than 3 months. RNA from PBMCs was the source of the TCR library. The same data also contributed to another study, on T cells in Graves' hyperthyroidism and ophthalmopathy.

This specimen consisted of peripheral blood mononuclear cells (PBMCs), obtained at new diagnosis, from a patient treated with antithyroid drugs. These receptors were obtained from a woman in her forties or fifties with Graves disease.

The CDR3 DNA reads as TGTGCCAGCAGGGACTCTAGCGGACTAGCCAAAAACATTCAGTACTTC. Translation gives CASRDSSGLAKNIQYF. The chain recombines TRBV6-2 or TRBV6-3 with TRBJ2-4, with 7 positions matching TRBD2. The junction had 8 bases not matched to a gene; V was cut back by 6 bases and J by 0 bases. CDR3 length equals 16 residues. Germline CDR1 and CDR2: MNHEY and SVGEGT.

In its sample, this clonotype was seen many times. This chain links TRBV7-9 with TRBJ1-5; tentatively, D is TRBD1 (5 bases). In germline, CDR1 is SEHNR, CDR2 FQNEAQ (reference sequence). This CDR3 contains 15 residues. Trimming shortened V by 4 bases and J by 0 bases, and 10 bases separated the two germline ends. The CDR3 DNA is TGTGCCAGCAGCTCCGGGACGTCTAGCAATCAGCCCCAGCATTTT. It is translated as CASSSGTSSNQPQHF.

The V and J genes are TRBV20-1 and TRBJ2-1, with D uncertain. V shed 4 bases and J shed 4 bases, with 14 bases lying between them. This CDR3 has 14 residues. The germline gives CDR1 DFQATT, CDR2 SNEGSKA (reference sequence). For the CDR3, the DNA is TGCAGTGCTAAGGGTCCTACTCGATACAATGAGCAGTTCTTC. This gives the protein CSAKGPTRYNEQFF.

This clonotype was seen ten or more times. This sequence joins TRBV28 and TRBJ2-5, with 7 nucleotides matching TRBD1. CDR3 length: 17 residues. Germline-derived CDR1 and CDR2 are MDHEN and SYDVKM. The V and J ends lost 3 bases and 2 bases, in that order; junction bases with no gene match: 12. The CDR3 here is CASSLGNRLGQQETQYF. Written as DNA, the CDR3 is TGTGCCAGCAGTTTGGGGAACCGCTTGGGACAGCAAGAGACCCAGTACTTC.

Many counts were recorded for this clonotype. The genes are TRBV20-1 and TRBJ2-5; tentatively, D is TRBD1 (6 bases). Trimming cost V 0 bases and J 0 bases, with 8 bases left between them. The CDR3 sequence is 14 residues long. Germline V gene sequence: CDR1 DFQATT, CDR2 SNEGSKA (reference sequence). The CDR3 nucleotides read TGCAGTGCTAGAGATCAGGGGTACCAAGAGACCCAGTACTTC. Residues: CSARDQGYQETQYF.

At least ten counts were recorded for this clonotype. V gene TRBV29-1 combines with J gene TRBJ2-1, with 9 positions matching TRBD1. The J segment lost 6 bases and the V segment lost 1 base, leaving 16 bases of the junction unmatched. Germline lookup yields CDR1 SQVTM and CDR2 ANQGSEA. The CDR3 runs to 18 residues. CDR3 coding DNA: TGCAGCGTTGAAGGCCCACCGTTACAGGGGGCCGATAGCAATGAGCAGTTCTTC. It translates to CSVEGPPLQGADSNEQFF.

This clonotype appeared a few times. This is likely a read error, given that the CDR3 carries no conserved phenylalanine or tryptophan at its end. The CDR3 protein is CASNPAGGYNSPLHS. As DNA, the CDR3 is TGTGCCAGCAACCCCGCGGGGGGGTATAATTCACCCCTCCACTCT. This rearrangement joins TRBV28 to TRBJ1-6; possibly TRBD1 for D (5 bases). The CDR3 loop spans 15 amino acids. From germline, CDR1 is MDHEN and CDR2 SYDVKM. V was shortened by 7 bases and J by 4 bases, with 14 bases between the two germline ends.

J is TRBJ1-5 and V is TRBV19; tentatively, D is TRBD1 (5 bases). The CDR3 contains 17 residues. V lost 2 bases, J lost 6 bases, and 20 bases lay in between. The V gene's germline CDR1 is LNHDA and CDR2 SQIVND (reference sequence). The CDR3 DNA reads TGTGCCAGTAGTATACCCCGGGACGGAGGCTGGGGTCAGCCCCAGCATTTT. Translation: CASSIPRDGGWGQPQHF.

The CDR3 coding sequence is TGCGCCAGCAGCCAAGAAACGGGAGGCCCAGTTAACCCCTACGAGCAGTACTTC. Translating gives CASSQETGGPVNPYEQYF. The rearrangement joins TRBV4-1 to TRBJ2-7, with TRBD2 matching over 7 bases. Trimming cost V 0 bases and J 2 bases; bases outside gene matches: 13. The CDR3 spans 18 residues. CDR1 and CDR2 (germline): MGHRA, YSYEKL.

The CDR3 coding sequence is TGTGCCAGCAGTAACCGACTAGCAGTTAGCACAGATACGCAGTATTTT. This gives the protein CASSNRLAVSTDTQYF. This chain uses TRBV27 with TRBJ2-3; 7 bases agree with TRBD2. The germline V gene has CDR1 MNHEY and CDR2 SMNVEV (reference sequence). The CDR3 runs 16 residues. Trimming at V came to 5 bases and at J to 0 bases, leaving 8 bases not matched to a gene.

In its sample, this clonotype was seen many times. The chain couples TRBV6-1 to TRBJ1-4; D gene uncertain. Deletions cut 5 bases from V and 8 bases from J, with 12 bases between. Germline CDR1 MNHNS, CDR2 SASEGT. This CDR3 spans 13 amino acids. The CDR3 sequence is CASSPLSGEKLFF. In DNA, the CDR3 is TGTGCCAGCAGTCCCCTTTCAGGCGAAAAACTGTTTTTT.

This clonotype showed up just once. This may be a read error, as it is one base from a much larger clone. V usage is TRBV6-1 and J usage is TRBJ2-2; unclear D gene. The CDR3 totals 13 residues. Germline V CDR1 and CDR2: MNHNS, SASEGT. DNA for the CDR3: TGTGCCCGCAGCGCGAGAGACACCGGGGAGCTGTTTTTT. It translates to CARSARDTGELFF.

V and J are TRBV19 and TRBJ1-5; no definite D call. Germline V gene sequence: CDR1 LNHDA, CDR2 SQIVND (reference sequence). The CDR3 sequence is 15 residues long. Trimming removed 1 base from V and 1 base from J, with 8 bases in between. Here the CDR3 DNA reads TGTGCCAGTAGTATAGCGTCAGAAAGCAATCAGCCCCAGCATTTT. This encodes CASSIASESNQPQHF.

Turning to this clonotype: A much more abundant neighbour one base away suggests this may be a read error. V is TRBV5-1 and J is TRBJ2-3, with D uncertain. CDR1 and CDR2 from the germline V gene are SGHRS and YFSETQ. Trimming stripped 0 bases from V and 2 bases from J, with 4 bases between. The CDR3 loop spans 13 amino acids. DNA for the CDR3: TGCGCCAGCAGCTTGGCCTTCACAGATACGCAGTATTTT. Translating gives CASSLAFTDTQYF.

Regarding this clonotype: A much larger clone lies one base from this, so it may be a read error. The chain has TRBV30 and TRBJ2-7; D may be TRBD2 (5 bases). This CDR3 region has 13 residues. Germline V CDR1 and CDR2: GTSNPN, SVGIG (reference sequence). CDR3 loop: CAWSVAGLYGQYF. CDR3 bases: TGTGCCTGGAGTGTAGCTGGACTCTACGGGCAGTACTTC.